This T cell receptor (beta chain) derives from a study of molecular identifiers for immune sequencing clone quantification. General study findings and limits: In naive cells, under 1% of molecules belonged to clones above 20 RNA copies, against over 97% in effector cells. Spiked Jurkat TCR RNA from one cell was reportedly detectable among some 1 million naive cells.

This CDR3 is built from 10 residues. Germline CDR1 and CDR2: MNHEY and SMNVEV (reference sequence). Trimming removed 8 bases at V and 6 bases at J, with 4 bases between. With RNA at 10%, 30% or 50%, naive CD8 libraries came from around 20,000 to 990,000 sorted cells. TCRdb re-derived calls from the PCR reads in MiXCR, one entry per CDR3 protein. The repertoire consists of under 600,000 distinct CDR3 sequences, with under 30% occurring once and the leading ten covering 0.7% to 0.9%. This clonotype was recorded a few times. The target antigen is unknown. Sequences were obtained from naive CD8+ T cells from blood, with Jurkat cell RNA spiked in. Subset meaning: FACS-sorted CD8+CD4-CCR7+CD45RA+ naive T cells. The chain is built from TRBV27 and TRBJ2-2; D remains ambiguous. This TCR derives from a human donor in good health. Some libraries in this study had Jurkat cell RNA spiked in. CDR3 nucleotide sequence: TGTGCCAGCGGGTCCGGGGAGCTGTTTTTT. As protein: CASGSGELFF.